What follows are 14 T cell receptor beta chains derived from one specimen sequenced in a study of cytomegalovirus exposure and HLA in healthy donors. Both 60 Vbeta primers and 13 Jbeta primers went into the PCR. Clones were sequenced by immunoSEQ multiplex PCR, and TCRdb holds only the in-frame ones, with some missing. The sample gives about 150,000 clones, 80% of which show up once; around 13% is in the top ten. The sequenced sample was PBMCs. The receptors were sampled from a man aged 25 to 40 in good health and CMV-seropositive.

This clone was recorded a few times. The chain couples TRBV14 to TRBJ1-1, with D maybe TRBD1 (5 bases). V lost 0 bases, J lost 6 bases, and 8 bases lay in between. The V gene's germline CDR1 is SGHDN and CDR2 FVKESK. The CDR3 loop spans 13 amino acids. Here the CDR3 reads CASSQDARAEAFF. CDR3 bases: TGTGCCAGCAGCCAAGATGCCAGGGCTGAAGCTTTCTTT.

The rearrangement uses TRBV4-2 and TRBJ2-5, with 7 bases lining up with TRBD1. The CDR3 loop spans 14 amino acids. Germline V gene lookup returns CDR1 LGHNA and CDR2 YNFKEQ. The V gene end was trimmed by 4 bases and the J gene end by 1 base; junction bases not matched to a gene: 3. Here the CDR3 reads CASSPGTVQETQYF. In nucleotides, the CDR3 is TGTGCCAGCAGCCCAGGGACAGTCCAAGAGACCCAGTACTTC.

V usage is TRBV5-1 and J usage is TRBJ2-2, with D hard to call. The CDR3 sequence is 13 residues long. V was shortened by 3 bases and J by 1 base, with 4 bases between the two germline ends. The V gene's germline CDR1 is SGHRS and CDR2 YFSETQ. This chain's CDR3 is CASSSGNTGELFF. CDR3 nucleotides: TGCGCCAGCAGCTCAGGGAACACCGGGGAGCTGTTTTTT.

The chain uses TRBV2 and TRBJ2-7, with D unresolved. V was trimmed by 4 bases and J by 3 bases, leaving 7 bases between them. Germline CDR1 is SNHLY and CDR2 is FYNNEI. The CDR3 is 12 amino acids. In DNA form, the CDR3 reads TGTGCCAGCAGTGTACGGGTCTACGAGCAGTACTTC. Protein product: CASSVRVYEQYF.

This clone has only one observation. The V and J genes are TRBV30 and TRBJ2-3; the match to TRBD2 covers 8 bases. The junction had 9 bases not matched to a gene; V was cut back by 8 bases and J by 5 bases. The CDR3 spans 13 residues. Looked up from germline, CDR1 is GTSNPN and CDR2 is SVGIG (reference sequence). The CDR3 nucleotides are TGTGCCGGCGAGCGGGAGCCAGGAGATACGCAGTATTTT. This translates into CAGEREPGDTQYF.

A single count supports this clone. V gene TRBV6-6 combines with J gene TRBJ2-7, with TRBD2 matching 10 bases. The CDR3 runs to 15 residues. In germline, CDR1 is MNHNY, CDR2 SVGAGI (reference sequence). The V and J ends lost 6 bases and 5 bases, in that order; junction bases with no gene match: 10. The CDR3 DNA follows: TGTGCCAGCAGGTTAGCGGGAGGCCCGACTAACGAGCAGTACTTC. It encodes CASRLAGGPTNEQYF.

V gene TRBV10-3 combines with J gene TRBJ2-3; 9 bases map to TRBD2. The ends lost 0 bases at V and 7 bases at J; junction bases unmatched: 23. The V gene's germline CDR1 is ENHRY and CDR2 SYGVKD. This CDR3 is 21 amino acids long. CDR3 nucleotide sequence: TGTGCCATCAGTGAGTCGCGGAGCAGGGGCGTATTGACTAGCGGTTCAAATACGCAGTATTTT. Amino acid sequence: CAISESRSRGVLTSGSNTQYF.

The CDR3 sequence is CASSLALRGTSYEQYF. CDR3 in DNA: TGTGCCAGCAGCTTGGCCCTTCGGGGGACCTCCTACGAGCAGTACTTC. The genes are TRBV5-6 and TRBJ2-7; a weak D match, TRBD2 (6 bases). The V gene lost 0 bases and the J gene lost 0 bases, with 13 bases spanning the gap. Germline V lookup: CDR1 SGHDT, CDR2 YYEEEE. The CDR3 has 16 amino acids.

The chain employs TRBV27 and TRBJ2-2; 9 positions match TRBD1. V shed 5 bases and J 1 base; nucleotides not matched to a gene: 5. CDR1 is MNHEY, CDR2 SMNVEV, per germline (reference sequence). This CDR3 spans 16 amino acids. CDR3 sequence (DNA): TGTGCCAGCAGTCGACAGGGGGTAGGGAACACCGGGGAGCTGTTTTTT. Protein product: CASSRQGVGNTGELFF.

This clone appeared a few times. The chain recombines TRBV19 with TRBJ1-5; D possibly corresponds to TRBD1 (5 bases). The V gene's germline CDR1 is LNHDA and CDR2 SQIVND (reference sequence). The V end was cut by 5 bases, the J end by 4 bases, with 9 bases between. This CDR3 contains 13 residues. CDR3 coding DNA: TGTGCCAGTAGTTGGGGCTTAAATCAGCCCCAGCATTTT. Residues: CASSWGLNQPQHF.

DNA for the CDR3: TGTGCCAGCAGTTACTCACCGGGACAGGGGGCGTCCGAGCAGTACTTC. Translated, it gives CASSYSPGQGASEQYF. This sequence joins TRBV6-6 and TRBJ2-7; TRBD1 matches at 12 bases. V was clipped by 0 bases and J by 6 bases; unmatched bases: 6. The CDR3 loop spans 16 amino acids. The germline V gene has CDR1 MNHNY and CDR2 SVGAGI (reference sequence).

This chain connects TRBV7-9 to TRBJ2-3, with D possibly being TRBD2 (6 bases). The CDR3 covers 16 residues. V shed 4 bases and J shed 0 bases, with 14 bases lying between them. The germline V gene has CDR1 SEHNR and CDR2 FQNEAQ (reference sequence). The CDR3 region is CASSSLAVISTDTQYF. In DNA form, the CDR3 reads TGTGCCAGCAGCTCCTTAGCGGTAATTAGCACAGATACGCAGTATTTT.

V usage is TRBV10-2 and J usage is TRBJ2-7; D is perhaps TRBD1 (6 bases). The V gene's germline CDR1 is WSHSY and CDR2 SAAADI. The CDR3 is 15 amino acids. Trimming removed 3 bases at V and 6 bases at J, with 18 bases between. The CDR3 DNA reads TGCGCCAGCAGTGATGGACAGAGGTCCGGAGGCGAGCAGTACTTC. This sequence encodes CASSDGQRSGGEQYF.

This chain connects TRBV7-9 to TRBJ2-3; 8 bases are a match to TRBD1. There are 16 residues in the CDR3. Trimming removed 5 bases from V and 1 base from J; junction bases left unmatched: 8. Germline lookup yields CDR1 SEHNR and CDR2 FQNEAQ (reference sequence). Written as DNA, the CDR3 is TGTGCCAGCAGCCCAGGACAGGGTGCGGGCACAGATACGCAGTATTTT. Translated, it gives CASSPGQGAGTDTQYF.